The next 28 T cell receptor beta chains were all read from a single sample in a study of cytomegalovirus exposure and HLA in healthy donors. Only in-frame clones appear in the TCRdb table, and some are missing; sequencing was by immunoSEQ multiplex PCR. The table lists some 140,000 clones, about four fifths of them singletons. Sequencing was done on a sample of PBMCs. The source of these receptors is a woman aged 30 to 39 in good health and CMV-seronegative.

The V call is TRBV19, the J call TRBJ2-3; 7 bases align to TRBD2. V shed 3 bases and J 4 bases; nucleotides not matched to a gene: 10. The CDR3 covers 16 residues. Germline CDR1 is LNHDA and CDR2 is SQIVND (reference sequence). CDR3 in amino acids: CASSMGGVGLADTQYF. The CDR3 coding sequence is TGTGCCAGTAGTATGGGAGGGGTCGGTTTAGCAGATACGCAGTATTTT.

The chain has TRBV28 and TRBJ1-1; D unresolved. CDR3 length: 13 residues. Trimming shortened V by 3 bases and J by 5 bases, and 10 bases separated the two germline ends. Germline V gives CDR1 MDHEN, CDR2 SYDVKM. CDR3 region: CASSFHPGTEAFF. CDR3 bases: TGTGCCAGCAGTTTTCACCCGGGGACTGAAGCTTTCTTT.

In nucleotides, the CDR3 is TGTGCCAGCAGCTTGGGGGACAGGGAGTACAATGAGCAGTTCTTC. Protein product: CASSLGDREYNEQFF. This chain uses TRBV5-6 with TRBJ2-1; 9 nucleotides match TRBD1. The junction had 2 bases not matched to a gene; V was cut back by 0 bases and J by 4 bases. The CDR3 sequence is 15 residues long. Germline CDR1 reads SGHDT; CDR2 reads YYEEEE.

The chain recombines TRBV5-5 with TRBJ1-3; D remains unclear. CDR1 is SGHKS and CDR2 is YYEKEE in the germline V gene (reference sequence). Trimming shortened V by 2 bases and J by 3 bases, and 12 bases separated the two germline ends. The length of the CDR3 is 15 residues. The chain's CDR3 is CASSLEVLYGNTIYF. In DNA, the CDR3 is TGTGCCAGCAGCTTAGAAGTGCTCTATGGAAACACCATATATTTT.

The chain has TRBV5-1 and TRBJ1-1; 9 nucleotides agree with TRBD1. With 6 bases clipped from V and 1 base from J, the junction kept 22 bases outside the gene matches. This CDR3 is built from 20 residues. CDR1 SGHRS and CDR2 YFSETQ come from the germline V gene. The CDR3 reads CASTFSSRTTGGVRNTEAFF. The CDR3 coding sequence is TGCGCCAGCACCTTTTCTTCCCGGACGACAGGGGGGGTTCGGAACACTGAAGCTTTCTTT.

V and J are TRBV6-7 and TRBJ2-7; no reliable D call. TRBV6-7 is filed as an ORF, its function uncertain. The V end was cut by 8 bases, the J end by 0 bases, with 17 bases between. The CDR3 has 15 amino acids. This CDR3 reads CASSTRPRFSYEQYF. The DNA of the CDR3 is TGTGCCAGCTCTACCAGGCCCCGGTTCTCCTACGAGCAGTACTTC.

This clone turned up a few times. The chain recombines TRBV19 with TRBJ1-1; 7 positions match TRBD1. V trimming: 6 bases; J trimming: 5 bases; junction bases outside the gene matches: 9. The CDR3 contains 14 residues. The germline CDR1 and CDR2 sequences are LNHDA and SQIVND (reference sequence). The CDR3: CASSRIDRETEAFF. The DNA for the CDR3 is TGTGCCAGTAGCAGAATCGACAGGGAGACTGAAGCTTTCTTT. The full variable domain, rest sourced from reference TRBV19 and TRBJ1-1, is DGGITQSPKYLFRKEGQNVTLSCEQNLNHDAMYWYRQDPGQGLRLIYYSQIVNDFQKGDIAEGYSVSREKKESFPLTVTSAQKNPTAFYLCASSRIDRETEAFFGQGTRLTVV.

CDR3 protein: CASSFPTGANNEQYF. The CDR3 DNA sequence: TGTGCCAGCAGTTTCCCGACAGGGGCCAACAACGAGCAGTACTTC. The V call is TRBV6-5, the J call TRBJ2-7; TRBD1 matches 8 bases. The junction had 10 bases not matched to a gene; V was cut back by 4 bases and J by 5 bases. Germline CDR1 is MNHEY and CDR2 is SVGAGI. There are 15 residues in the CDR3.

The V call is TRBV2, the J call TRBJ2-5; D not resolved. Germline V gene sequence: CDR1 SNHLY, CDR2 FYNNEI. The CDR3 has 11 amino acids. V lost 5 bases, J lost 3 bases, and 4 bases lay in between. CDR3 region: CASSIKETQYF. As DNA, the CDR3 is TGTGCCAGCAGTATAAAAGAGACCCAGTACTTC.

This chain connects TRBV6-1 to TRBJ2-3; 7 nucleotides align to TRBD2. The CDR3 is made up of 14 amino acids. Per the germline V gene, CDR1 is MNHNS and CDR2 is SASEGT. V gave up 4 bases and J gave up 4 bases; unmatched junction bases: 5. The DNA for the CDR3 is TGTGCCAGCAGTGTGCTAGCGGAGGCAGATACGCAGTATTTT. This encodes CASSVLAEADTQYF.

This clone occurred once. The genes are TRBV2 and TRBJ2-5; 8 nucleotides match TRBD1. V was clipped by 4 bases and J by 1 base; unmatched bases: 8. The CDR3 runs 16 residues. Germline assignment: CDR1 SNHLY and CDR2 FYNNEI. As DNA, the CDR3 is TGTGCCAGCAGTGTGCAGGGGGCGATGTCCCAAGAGACCCAGTACTTC. It encodes CASSVQGAMSQETQYF.

The gene calls are TRBV15 and TRBJ2-5; maybe TRBD2 (6 bases). The germline V and J ends were trimmed by 5 bases and 5 bases, with 18 bases remaining between them. The CDR3 spans 15 residues. The V gene's germline CDR1 is LNHNV and CDR2 YYDKDF (reference sequence). CDR3 amino acids: CATSSHGGPGETQYF. The CDR3 nucleotides are TGTGCCACCAGCTCACACGGGGGACCGGGGGAGACCCAGTACTTC.

The chain joins TRBV5-1 to TRBJ2-7, with TRBD1 matching 12 bases. Germline V gene sequence: CDR1 SGHRS, CDR2 YFSETQ. The CDR3 loop spans 15 amino acids. Germline trimming cut 4 bases from V and 5 bases from J; bases unmatched to any gene: 7. The CDR3 DNA reads as TGCGCCAGCAGCCCGGGACAGGGGGCGGTCAACGAGCAGTACTTC. Protein: CASSPGQGAVNEQYF.

The V gene is TRBV9, the J gene TRBJ2-5, with unresolved D. The germline V gene encodes CDR1 SGDLS and CDR2 YYNGEE. V was pared by 1 base and J by 2 bases, with 9 bases between. The CDR3 contains 14 residues. CDR3 sequence (DNA): TGTGCCAGCAGCGTACCAGGATGGCAAGAGACCCAGTACTTC. The encoded protein is CASSVPGWQETQYF.

The rearrangement joins TRBV29-1 to TRBJ1-2; D not certain. This CDR3 region has 12 residues. CDR1 and CDR2 (germline): SQVTM, ANQGSEA. Trimming stripped 8 bases from V and 1 base from J, with 11 bases between. The CDR3 is CSTVRGNYGYTF. CDR3 coding DNA: TGCAGCACAGTACGGGGTAACTATGGCTACACCTTC.

J is TRBJ2-7 and V is TRBV29-1; no definite D call. The V and J ends lost 3 bases and 1 base respectively, with 4 bases between them. The CDR3 runs 11 residues. Germline assignment: CDR1 SQVTM and CDR2 ANQGSEA. The CDR3 reads CSVEESYEQYF. The CDR3 coding sequence is TGCAGCGTTGAGGAGTCCTACGAGCAGTACTTC.

This sequence joins TRBV2 and TRBJ1-4; TRBD1 matches 9 bases. J lost 5 bases, V lost 3 bases, and 1 base had no gene match. This CDR3 comprises 14 residues. Germline CDR1 is SNHLY and CDR2 is FYNNEI. CDR3 loop: CASSDGQGNEKLFF. Here the CDR3 DNA reads TGTGCCAGCAGTGATGGACAGGGGAATGAAAAACTGTTTTTT.

The chain recombines TRBV6-5 with TRBJ1-3; tentative D call: TRBD1 (5 bases). With 6 bases removed from V and 0 bases from J, the gap between germline ends came to 12 bases. This CDR3 contains 15 residues. Germline V gene lookup returns CDR1 MNHEY and CDR2 SVGAGI. The CDR3 DNA follows: TGTGCCAGCAGGCCCGACAGAGACTCTGGAAACACCATATATTTT. Residues: CASRPDRDSGNTIYF.

This sequence joins TRBV5-1 and TRBJ2-3, with D possibly matching TRBD1 (5 bases). The V and J ends lost 1 base and 0 bases respectively, with 6 bases between them. CDR3 length equals 14 residues. Looked up from germline, CDR1 is SGHRS and CDR2 is YFSETQ. CDR3 in amino acids: CASSLSGSTDTQYF. In DNA, the CDR3 is TGCGCCAGCAGCTTGTCAGGGAGCACAGATACGCAGTATTTT.

J is TRBJ1-6 and V is TRBV6-1; TRBD1 matches 8 bases. The V gene's germline CDR1 is MNHNS and CDR2 SASEGT. This CDR3 is 15 amino acids long. The junction had 2 bases not matched to a gene; V was cut back by 3 bases and J by 4 bases. CDR3 sequence reads: CASSDQGAYNSPLHF. The CDR3 nucleotides are TGTGCCAGCAGTGACCAGGGGGCTTATAATTCACCCCTCCACTTT.

The rearrangement links TRBV6-6 to TRBJ2-3; TRBD2 might be the D (6 bases). Trimming pared 6 bases from V and 3 bases from J, leaving 13 bases between. Germline V gives CDR1 MNHNY, CDR2 SVGAGI (reference sequence). This CDR3 region has 14 residues. CDR3 sequence (DNA): TGTGCCAGCAGGCCGGGGGTGGGGACAGATACGCAGTATTTT. It is translated as CASRPGVGTDTQYF.

The chain links TRBV7-3 to TRBJ2-7, with TRBD2 identical over 10 bases. CDR1 and CDR2 from the germline V gene are SGHTA and FQGTGA. V was pared by 4 bases and J by 10 bases, with 7 bases of the junction left unmatched. The CDR3 sequence is 13 residues long. The CDR3 DNA follows: TGTGCCAGCAGCTCAGGAGGACTAGCGGCTCAGTACTTC. Its protein is CASSSGGLAAQYF.

This clone has just one count. The chain uses TRBV4-1 and TRBJ1-2; D not resolved. Trimming removed 4 bases at V and 4 bases at J, with 22 bases between. This CDR3 contains 17 residues. CDR1 MGHRA and CDR2 YSYEKL come from the germline V gene. CDR3 amino acids: CASSPPGGPAFGYGYTF. The DNA for the CDR3 is TGCGCCAGCAGCCCCCCCGGAGGCCCGGCGTTTGGCTATGGCTACACCTTC.

The chain carries TRBV29-1 and TRBJ2-7, with a weak D call TRBD2 (6 bases). Between the trimmed V and J ends, which lost 5 bases and 5 bases, there was a span of 22 bases. CDR1 SQVTM and CDR2 ANQGSEA come from the germline V gene. CDR3 length: 15 residues. The chain's CDR3 is CSVTGGTLGLNEQYF. In DNA, the CDR3 is TGCAGCGTTACTGGGGGGACCCTAGGCCTGAACGAGCAGTACTTC.

The chain has TRBV6-5 and TRBJ1-2; TRBD1 matches at 10 bases. This CDR3 has 14 amino acids. V gave up 0 bases and J gave up 5 bases; unmatched junction bases: 0. Germline lookup yields CDR1 MNHEY and CDR2 SVGAGI. For the CDR3, the DNA is TGTGCCAGCAGTTACTCGGACAGGGGGTATGGCTACACCTTC. As protein: CASSYSDRGYGYTF.

The chain uses TRBV28 and TRBJ1-4; 10 nucleotides line up with TRBD1. CDR1 and CDR2 from the germline V gene are MDHEN and SYDVKM. The V gene end was trimmed by 5 bases and the J gene end by 6 bases; junction bases not matched to a gene: 6. CDR3 length: 15 residues. The CDR3 nucleotides read TGTGCCAGCAGTCGGACAGGGGGGCTTTATGAAAAACTGTTTTTT. The encoded protein is CASSRTGGLYEKLFF.

The J gene is TRBJ2-3, the V gene TRBV19; the match to TRBD1 covers 10 bases. Germline CDR1 LNHDA, CDR2 SQIVND (reference sequence). The CDR3 sequence is 15 residues long. J was trimmed by 4 bases and V by 11 bases; bases with no gene match: 12. CDR3 loop: CASQRSGQGSDTQYF. CDR3 bases: TGTGCCTCCCAGCGATCGGGACAGGGGTCAGATACGCAGTATTTT.

The genes are TRBV11-2 and TRBJ1-2, with 8 bases aligning to TRBD1. Germline-derived CDR1 and CDR2 are SGHAT and FQNNGV. The CDR3 sequence is 17 residues long. With V trimmed by 3 bases and J by 6 bases, 15 bases remained unmatched. The CDR3: CASSLGGRGPLLNGYTF. The CDR3 DNA sequence: TGTGCCAGCAGCTTGGGGGGCAGGGGGCCCCTACTTAATGGCTACACCTTC.